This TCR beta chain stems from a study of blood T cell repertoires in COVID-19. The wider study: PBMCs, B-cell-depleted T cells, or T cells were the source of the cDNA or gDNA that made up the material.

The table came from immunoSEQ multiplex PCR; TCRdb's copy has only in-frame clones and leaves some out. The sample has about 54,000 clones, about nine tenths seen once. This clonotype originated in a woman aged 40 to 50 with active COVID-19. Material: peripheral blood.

The CDR3 DNA is TGTGCCAGCAGCTCCCCCTGGAGGGGGCTCCATGAGCAGTTCTTC. Translating it yields CASSSPWRGLHEQFF. The genes are TRBV11-2 and TRBJ2-1, with a tentative D call TRBD1 (7 bases). Trimming removed 4 bases at V and 8 bases at J, with 18 bases between. This CDR3 spans 15 amino acids. Germline V gives CDR1 SGHAT, CDR2 FQNNGV.